A single sample gave rise to the 17 T cell receptor beta chains below, sequenced in a study of T cell responses to AZD1222 COVID-19 vaccine (dated by TCRdb to about 2021). This specimen's time point label, per the study, means: baseline before first vaccination. The library was produced with the immunoSEQ multiplex PCR assay. In TCRdb, the immuneACCESS table is reduced to in-frame sequences with V and J assigned. These tables do not hold every clone; where another copy was compared, an unresolved V gene accounts for under half, and the others remain unexplained. This sample lists about 160,000 clones; around nine tenths were detected once. The top ten constitute over 1.2% of the sample. The starting material was peripheral blood, obtained on day 0 of AZD1222 vaccination. The receptors were sampled from an adult in good health.

V usage is TRBV11-2 and J usage is TRBJ2-7; D is possibly TRBD1 (6 bases). Germline CDR1 is SGHAT and CDR2 is FQNNGV. Trimming removed 1 base from V and 6 bases from J, with 16 bases in between. The CDR3 is made up of 15 amino acids. The CDR3 DNA reads TGTGCCAGCAGCTTAGCCTCACAGGGTTCAGGCGAGCAGTACTTC. Translation: CASSLASQGSGEQYF.

The chain uses TRBV28 and TRBJ2-7; a weak D match, TRBD1 (5 bases). The CDR3 spans 13 residues. Trimming pared 1 base from V and 4 bases from J, leaving 8 bases between. The germline gives CDR1 MDHEN, CDR2 SYDVKM. Written as DNA, the CDR3 is TGTGCCAGCAGTTTATCGCAGGGTTACGAGCAGTACTTC. Translating gives CASSLSQGYEQYF.

This chain uses TRBV6-4 with TRBJ1-2, with D possibly being TRBD1 (5 bases). CDR3 length: 14 residues. The germline V gene encodes CDR1 MRHNA and CDR2 SNTAGT. Deletions cut 4 bases from V and 4 bases from J, with 13 bases between. CDR3: CASSVSSGRYGYTF. The CDR3 DNA follows: TGTGCCAGCAGTGTGTCGTCGGGACGCTATGGCTACACCTTC.

Here the CDR3 reads CASSPTTGSDSPQHF. The CDR3 bases are TGTGCCAGCTCACCAACGACAGGGTCCGATTCGCCCCAGCATTTT. This chain connects TRBV18 to TRBJ1-5, with 7 bases aligning to TRBD1. Germline V gene lookup returns CDR1 KGHSH and CDR2 LQKENI. This CDR3 has 15 amino acids. V shed 2 bases and J 9 bases; nucleotides not matched to a gene: 10.

The V and J genes are TRBV15 and TRBJ2-3; 7 bases line up with TRBD1. Germline lookup yields CDR1 LNHNV and CDR2 YYDKDF (reference sequence). The CDR3 extends over 15 amino acids. After removal of 0 bases from V and 3 bases from J, the junction contained 3 bases not matched to a gene. The CDR3 DNA reads TGTGCCACCAGCAGAGATAAGACAGGGACAGATACGCAGTATTTT. This gives the protein CATSRDKTGTDTQYF.

This clone was seen only once. The V and J genes are TRBV6-1 and TRBJ2-1; D may match TRBD1 or TRBD2 (5 bases each). V lost 1 base to trimming and J lost 10 bases, with 8 bases between them. CDR3 length equals 12 residues. The germline V gene has CDR1 MNHNS and CDR2 SASEGT. CDR3 coding DNA: TGTGCCAGCAGTGAAGGGGGGTACGAGCAGTTCTTC. This encodes CASSEGGYEQFF.

The CDR3 spells CASSPWTGTDTQYF. CDR3 bases: TGTGCCAGCAGTCCGTGGACAGGGACAGATACGCAGTATTTT. This chain links TRBV27 with TRBJ2-3, with 8 positions matching TRBD1. With V trimmed by 5 bases and J by 3 bases, 4 bases remained unmatched. Germline V gives CDR1 MNHEY, CDR2 SMNVEV (reference sequence). The CDR3 spans 14 residues.

The rearrangement links TRBV6-5 to TRBJ1-1, with D possibly matching TRBD1 (6 bases). Trimming cost V 2 bases and J 1 base, with 8 bases left between them. The CDR3 contains 14 residues. CDR1 is MNHEY, CDR2 SVGAGI, per germline. CDR3 loop: CASSYETGNTEAFF. CDR3 nucleotides: TGTGCCAGCAGTTACGAGACAGGGAACACTGAAGCTTTCTTT.

A single count supports this clone. The V and J genes are TRBV6-5 and TRBJ2-7; 8 bases map to TRBD1. There are 14 residues in the CDR3. Looked up from germline, CDR1 is MNHEY and CDR2 is SVGAGI. With V trimmed by 2 bases and J by 6 bases, 6 bases remained unmatched. For the CDR3, the DNA is TGTGCCAGCAGTTACGTCCAGGGGGCCCGCGAGCAGTACTTC. It specifies CASSYVQGAREQYF.

The chain has TRBV7-2 and TRBJ2-5; 12 bases map to TRBD2. CDR3 length equals 16 residues. The V and J ends lost 3 bases and 4 bases, in that order; junction bases with no gene match: 6. From germline, CDR1 is SGHTA and CDR2 FQGNSA. CDR3 bases: TGTGCCAGCAGCTTGCTAGCGGGGGGGAAAGGAGAGACCCAGTACTTC. Protein product: CASSLLAGGKGETQYF.

CDR3 bases: TGTGCCAGCAGCTTAGATGGCGGGTACGAGCAGTACTTC. This gives the protein CASSLDGGYEQYF. The rearrangement joins TRBV7-9 to TRBJ2-7, with a tentative D call TRBD2 (5 bases). In germline, CDR1 is SEHNR, CDR2 FQNEAQ (reference sequence). The CDR3 totals 13 residues. Deletions cut 1 base from V and 4 bases from J, with 8 bases between.

The rearrangement links TRBV6-5 to TRBJ2-3, with 15 positions matching TRBD2. The germline V gene has CDR1 MNHEY and CDR2 SVGAGI. V was clipped by 11 bases and J by 4 bases; unmatched bases: 4. There are 14 residues in the CDR3. This chain's CDR3 is CAGRTSGGADTQYF. For the CDR3, the DNA is TGTGCCGGAAGGACTAGCGGGGGGGCAGATACGCAGTATTTT.

V gene TRBV9 combines with J gene TRBJ1-2; 7 bases match TRBD1. The CDR3 is 18 residues long. CDR1 is SGDLS and CDR2 is YYNGEE in the germline V gene. After removal of 0 bases from V and 4 bases from J, the junction contained 15 bases not matched to a gene. The CDR3 DNA follows: TGTGCCAGCAGCGTAGATACAGGGGACTCCCGCGGCGTCTATGGCTACACCTTC. This translates into CASSVDTGDSRGVYGYTF.

The rearrangement links TRBV28 to TRBJ2-1, with 8 bases matching TRBD1. V shed 7 bases and J 6 bases; nucleotides not matched to a gene: 11. The CDR3 covers 15 residues. Germline V gene data show CDR1 as MDHEN and CDR2 as SYDVKM. The CDR3 here is CASTYSKGQVNEQFF. In DNA form, the CDR3 reads TGTGCCAGCACCTACTCAAAGGGACAGGTCAATGAGCAGTTCTTC.

The rearrangement uses TRBV4-3 and TRBJ1-5, with D maybe TRBD1 (6 bases). The CDR3 covers 15 residues. V was clipped by 2 bases and J by 5 bases, with 13 bases between them. Per germline, CDR1 LGHNA and CDR2 YSLEER. CDR3 loop: CASSQRQGPYQPQHF. CDR3 in DNA: TGCGCCAGCAGCCAACGTCAGGGGCCGTATCAGCCCCAGCATTTT.

This chain uses TRBV7-9 with TRBJ1-2, with a possible D match to TRBD1 (5 bases). Trimming pared 0 bases from V and 7 bases from J, leaving 9 bases between. Germline lookup yields CDR1 SEHNR and CDR2 FQNEAQ (reference sequence). The CDR3 runs to 13 residues. CDR3 sequence: CASSLAPQVGYTF. For the CDR3, the DNA is TGTGCCAGCAGCTTAGCGCCACAGGTTGGCTACACCTTC.

This chain links TRBV7-2 with TRBJ2-2, with D uncertain. The CDR3 has 13 amino acids. CDR1 is SGHTA and CDR2 is FQGNSA in the germline V gene. V lost 4 bases and J 2 bases, leaving 5 bases between the germline ends. CDR3 protein: CASSSTNTGELFF. CDR3 DNA sequence: TGTGCCAGCAGCTCTACCAACACCGGGGAGCTGTTTTTT. Full variable domain (missing parts from reference TRBV7-2 and TRBJ2-2): GAGVSQSPSNKVTEKGKDVELRCDPISGHTALYWYRQSLGQGLEFLIYFQGNSAPDKSGLPSDRFSAERTGGSVSTLTIQRTQQEDSAVYLCASSSTNTGELFFGEGSRLTVL.